A selection of T cell receptor beta chains follows, all from one sample in a study of cytotoxic CD8 clonotypes in ibrutinib-treated CLL. The data were produced by immunoSEQ multiplex PCR, yet TCRdb's version contains in-frame clones alone and is incomplete. The data show about 200,000 clones, 79% seen once. The starting material was PBMCs, obtained after 12 months of ibrutinib treatment. These receptors were collected from a human donor with chronic lymphocytic leukemia. Each CDR3 is given without its conserved first and last residue. Each record gives: J gene, CDR3 length, V gene, CDR3 protein.

TRBJ1-2 11 TRBV10-3 AISEDRESGYT
TRBJ2-2 12 TRBV5-1 ASHGTGNTGELF
TRBJ1-1 11 TRBV2 ASSGQGNTEAF
TRBJ2-1 19 TRBV5-1 ASSSSSLAGGHVGSYNEQF
TRBJ2-1 14 TRBV30 AWSLILAGGLNEQF
TRBJ2-3 18 TRBV18 ASSLYSGQGFPTSTDTQY
TRBJ2-6 17 TRBV10-3 AISELSTGGVSGANVLT
TRBJ1-6 12 TRBV18 ASSPADSGSPLH
TRBJ2-5 8 TRBV20-1 SASLGTQY
TRBJ2-6 18 TRBV12-2 ASRSPARTRTTSGANVLT
TRBJ2-3 13 TRBV6-1 ASSRDPRITDTQY
TRBJ2-7 12 TRBV1 TSSQGYSDYEQY
TRBJ2-3 13 TRBV19 ASTWRRGHGDTQY
TRBJ2-5 10 TRBV2 ASKESGETQY
TRBJ2-3 13 TRBV5-4 ASSPGGRATDTQY
TRBJ2-2 14 TRBV15 ATSARDLPKGGELF
TRBJ2-3 11 TRBV6-1 ASSERDTDTQY
TRBJ2-3 11 TRBV5-1 ASSSYLTDTQY
TRBJ2-1 13 TRBV7-7 ASSWRRASYNEQF
TRBJ1-2 13 TRBV6-1 ASSPVPGQHGGYT
TRBJ1-1 12 TRBV6-5 ASSYLGEDTEAF
TRBJ2-1 14 TRBV11-3 ASSLRGASSYNEQF
TRBJ2-7 13 TRBV5-4 ASSLGERRTPEQY
TRBJ2-7 13 TRBV4-1 ASSPYLTSGYEQY
TRBJ2-2 12 TRBV10-1 ASSESGHTGELF
TRBJ2-1 14 TRBV6-1 ASSGLAGEAYNEQF
TRBJ2-1 11 TRBV6-5 ASSLGQANEQF
TRBJ1-2 11 TRBV7-2 ASSLAGGRGYT